Below are 30 T cell receptor beta chains sequenced from a single sample in a study of blood T cell repertoires in COVID-19. Clones were sequenced by immunoSEQ multiplex PCR, and TCRdb holds only the in-frame ones, with some missing. The sample records some 180,000 clones, just under 80% being singletons. The sequenced sample was peripheral blood. All receptors derive from an elderly woman with active or convalescent COVID-19.

The chain couples TRBV9 to TRBJ2-4; TRBD2 is a possible D gene (6 bases). V lost 0 bases to trimming and J lost 2 bases, with 18 bases between them. The CDR3 runs to 18 residues. Per the germline V gene, CDR1 is SGDLS and CDR2 is YYNGEE. The CDR3 nucleotides are TGTGCCAGCAGCGTAGATCCCTTACTGGAGGGAACCAAAAACATTCAGTACTTC. The encoded protein is CASSVDPLLEGTKNIQYF.

The chain is built from TRBV7-8 and TRBJ1-1; TRBD1 aligns across 8 bases. CDR3 length: 15 amino acids. CDR1 SGHVS and CDR2 FQNEAQ come from the germline V gene. With V trimmed by 5 bases and J by 3 bases, 8 bases remained unmatched. The CDR3 spells CASSLGTGGDTEAFF. In DNA form, the CDR3 reads TGTGCCAGCAGCCTCGGGACAGGCGGAGACACTGAAGCTTTCTTT.

Worth noting for this clone: Other DNA sequences in the sample encode the same CDR3. The chain carries TRBV4-3 and TRBJ2-7; 9 bases agree with TRBD1. In germline, CDR1 is LGHNA, CDR2 YSLEER. This CDR3 region has 15 residues. Losses at the gene ends were 0 bases for V and 0 bases for J; bases not matched to a gene: 0. CDR3 sequence (DNA): TGCGCCAGCAGCCAAGAGACAGGGGGCTCCTACGAGCAGTACTTC. This encodes CASSQETGGSYEQYF.

The genes are TRBV30 and TRBJ1-6; 7 bases align to TRBD1. V lost 4 bases and J lost 6; bases outside the gene matches: 6. The CDR3 is 14 residues long. The germline gives CDR1 GTSNPN, CDR2 SVGIG (reference sequence). This chain's CDR3 is CAWIVAGGNSPLHF. DNA of the CDR3: TGTGCCTGGATTGTGGCAGGGGGTAATTCACCCCTCCACTTT.

This clone was picked up a small number of times. The CDR3 nucleotides read TGTGCCTGTCCGGGACAGCAATCACCGAAGCAGTTCTTC. It translates to CACPGQQSPKQFF. The chain recombines TRBV30 with TRBJ2-1, with 7 bases identical to TRBD1. There are 13 residues in the CDR3. Germline CDR1 and CDR2: GTSNPN and SVGIG (reference sequence). The V and J ends lost 6 bases and 11 bases, in that order; junction bases with no gene match: 13.

The chain uses TRBV19 and TRBJ2-5; 10 bases fit TRBD1. V was clipped by 5 bases and J by 9 bases; unmatched bases: 9. CDR3 length: 14 residues. CDR1 LNHDA and CDR2 SQIVND come from the germline V gene (reference sequence). The CDR3 DNA reads as TGTGCCAGTAGTGCGGGACAGGGGCTCAGGTCCCAGTACTTC. This sequence encodes CASSAGQGLRSQYF.

V and J are TRBV2 and TRBJ1-6; 11 bases map to TRBD1. CDR3 length: 16 amino acids. V shed 4 bases and J 5 bases; nucleotides not matched to a gene: 4. The germline V gene encodes CDR1 SNHLY and CDR2 FYNNEI. The CDR3 DNA sequence: TGTGCCAGCAGTGGGGACAGGGGGGTTAATAATTCACCCCTCCACTTT. Residues: CASSGDRGVNNSPLHF.

The chain joins TRBV4-2 to TRBJ2-7, with 7 bases that match TRBD1. Germline CDR1 LGHNA, CDR2 YNFKEQ. CDR3 length: 17 amino acids. Trimming at V came to 4 bases and at J to 2 bases, leaving 14 bases not matched to a gene. The CDR3, as DNA: TGTGCCAGCAGCCCCCAGGTGGGGACAGCTAAGACCTACGAGCAGTACTTC. Translated, it gives CASSPQVGTAKTYEQYF.

This sequence joins TRBV10-3 and TRBJ1-2; D unresolved. V lost 8 bases and J lost 5, with 15 bases in between. This CDR3 is 13 amino acids long. Germline assignment: CDR1 ENHRY and CDR2 SYGVKD. CDR3 sequence: CAILGTPGYGYTF. CDR3 nucleotide sequence: TGTGCCATCTTGGGTACCCCGGGGTATGGCTACACCTTC.

The chain links TRBV9 to TRBJ1-2; D is unresolved. The CDR3 spans 13 residues. Trimming shortened V by 3 bases and J by 2 bases, and 8 bases separated the two germline ends. CDR1 is SGDLS and CDR2 is YYNGEE in the germline V gene. The CDR3 loop is CASSAGENYGYTF. The CDR3 DNA sequence: TGTGCCAGCAGCGCCGGGGAGAACTATGGCTACACCTTC.

CDR3 loop: CAITGQGYEQYF. In DNA, the CDR3 is TGTGCCATCACAGGACAGGGCTACGAGCAGTACTTC. The rearrangement joins TRBV10-3 to TRBJ2-7, with 8 bases aligning to TRBD1. The V and J ends lost 7 bases and 3 bases, in that order; junction bases with no gene match: 2. This CDR3 has 12 residues. Germline V gene lookup returns CDR1 ENHRY and CDR2 SYGVKD.

The V gene is TRBV10-2, the J gene TRBJ1-5; 7 nucleotides line up with TRBD1. Germline CDR1 and CDR2: WSHSY and SAAADI. V shed 6 bases and J 10 bases; nucleotides not matched to a gene: 12. The CDR3 loop spans 14 amino acids. The CDR3 coding sequence is TGCGCCAGCAGCCACGGGACAGCTCTGACCCCCCAGCATTTT. Protein product: CASSHGTALTPQHF.

This clone has only a few counts. V usage is TRBV29-1 and J usage is TRBJ2-3, with D tentatively TRBD1 (5 bases). The germline gives CDR1 SQVTM, CDR2 ANQGSEA. CDR3 length: 14 residues. Trimming cost V 1 base and J 0 bases, with 8 bases left between them. CDR3 DNA sequence: TGCAGCGTTGAAGTAACAGGCAGCACAGATACGCAGTATTTT. It codes for CSVEVTGSTDTQYF.

V and J are TRBV15 and TRBJ1-5; 9 bases are shared with TRBD1. Germline V gene data show CDR1 as LNHNV and CDR2 as YYDKDF (reference sequence). Trimming removed 10 bases from V and 5 bases from J; junction bases left unmatched: 15. This CDR3 spans 16 amino acids. CDR3 sequence (DNA): TGTGCCAAGCACAGGAAAAGCGGGGACAGGGATCAGCCCCAGCATTTT. The encoded protein is CAKHRKSGDRDQPQHF.

A few counts support this clone. V gene TRBV7-9 combines with J gene TRBJ2-2; D gene uncertain. The V end was cut by 1 base, the J end by 6 bases, with 9 bases between. Germline V gives CDR1 SEHNR, CDR2 FQNEAQ (reference sequence). This CDR3 has 14 residues. This chain's CDR3 is CASSLVQIPGELFF. The DNA of the CDR3 is TGTGCCAGCAGCTTAGTTCAGATCCCCGGGGAGCTGTTTTTT. Full variable domain (rest looked up from reference TRBV7-9 and TRBJ2-2): DTGVSQNPRHKITKRGQNVTFRCDPISEHNRLYWYRQTLGQGPEFLTYFQNEAQLEKSRLLSDRFSAERPKGSFSTLEIQRTEQGDSAMYLCASSLVQIPGELFFGEGSRLTVL.

This chain uses TRBV6-5 with TRBJ1-5; TRBD1 is a possible D gene (5 bases). The CDR3 is 13 residues long. Trimming cost V 7 bases and J 2 bases, with 9 bases left between them. The germline gives CDR1 MNHEY, CDR2 SVGAGI. The CDR3 region has the DNA TGTGCCAGCAATGGGGCGGGCAATCAGCCCCAGCATTTT. Translation gives CASNGAGNQPQHF.

The chain links TRBV5-1 to TRBJ2-3; 12 bases fit TRBD2. V was pared by 2 bases and J by 0 bases, with 7 bases of the junction left unmatched. This CDR3 comprises 18 residues. Germline-derived CDR1 and CDR2 are SGHRS and YFSETQ. The CDR3 DNA reads as TGCGCCAGCAGCTTAGGGACTAGCGGGCCACCCAGCACAGATACGCAGTATTTT. It encodes CASSLGTSGPPSTDTQYF.

This chain links TRBV29-1 with TRBJ2-3, with D uncertain. Trimming cost V 4 bases and J 2 bases, with 10 bases left between them. Germline lookup yields CDR1 SQVTM and CDR2 ANQGSEA. This CDR3 comprises 13 residues. CDR3 sequence: CSVAANPTDTQYF. DNA of the CDR3: TGCAGCGTTGCAGCGAACCCCACAGATACGCAGTATTTT.

This chain uses TRBV20-1 with TRBJ2-6; 8 bases fit TRBD1. With 6 bases clipped from V and 4 bases from J, the junction kept 11 bases outside the gene matches. CDR1 and CDR2 (germline): DFQATT, SNEGSKA (reference sequence). This CDR3 comprises 16 residues. CDR3 sequence: CSASGTGPEGANVLTF. DNA for the CDR3: TGCAGTGCCAGTGGGACAGGCCCAGAGGGGGCCAACGTCCTGACTTTC.

The chain combines TRBV5-1 with TRBJ1-2; a possible D gene is TRBD1 (5 bases). Germline V gene sequence: CDR1 SGHRS, CDR2 YFSETQ. V was pared by 0 bases and J by 1 base, with 10 bases between. The CDR3 has 15 amino acids. This CDR3 reads CASSLAGGDNYGYTF. The CDR3 nucleotides are TGCGCCAGCAGCTTGGCCGGGGGTGATAACTATGGCTACACCTTC.

This chain connects TRBV3-1 (or the pseudogene TRBV3-2) to TRBJ1-2; D might be TRBD1 (5 bases). Trimming removed 2 bases from V and 2 bases from J, with 12 bases in between. The germline V gene has CDR1 LGHDT and CDR2 YNNKEL (reference sequence). The CDR3 runs 15 residues. As DNA, the CDR3 is TGTGCCAGCAGCCAAACGCGGGGCCCCAACTATGGCTACACCTTC. It encodes CASSQTRGPNYGYTF.

This clone was detected only once. V usage is TRBV7-9 and J usage is TRBJ2-7; D ambiguous. The CDR3 totals 13 residues. The germline V gene encodes CDR1 SEHNR and CDR2 FQNEAQ (reference sequence). V lost 5 bases to trimming and J lost 2 bases, with 10 bases between them. The CDR3 loop reads CASSRLGAYEQYF. For the CDR3, the DNA is TGTGCCAGCAGCCGCCTCGGTGCCTACGAGCAGTACTTC.

This sequence joins TRBV7-2 and TRBJ2-7; 9 positions agree with TRBD1. Germline-derived CDR1 and CDR2 are SGHTA and FQGNSA. Losses at the gene ends were 5 bases for V and 4 bases for J; bases not matched to a gene: 3. The CDR3 runs 13 residues. In DNA form, the CDR3 reads TGTGCCAGCAGCACCGGACAGGGGTACGAGCAGTACTTC. Translation gives CASSTGQGYEQYF.

This sequence joins TRBV6-5 and TRBJ2-3, with 9 bases lining up with TRBD1. V lost 8 bases, J lost 2 bases, and 8 bases stayed unmatched. The germline V gene has CDR1 MNHEY and CDR2 SVGAGI. This CDR3 has 15 amino acids. In nucleotides, the CDR3 is TGTGCCAGCGCAAAGGGACAGGGTGACACAGATACGCAGTATTTT. Translation: CASAKGQGDTDTQYF.

V and J are TRBV10-3 and TRBJ1-1, with D perhaps TRBD1 (5 bases). CDR1 is ENHRY and CDR2 is SYGVKD in the germline V gene. The CDR3 is 15 residues long. Trimming took 3 bases from V and 1 from J, leaving 12 bases between them. The CDR3 sequence: CAISDPRQGNTEAFF. DNA of the CDR3: TGTGCCATCAGTGATCCGAGGCAGGGGAACACTGAAGCTTTCTTT.

About this clone itself: This same CDR3 is encoded by further DNA sequences in the sample. The V and J genes are TRBV6-5 and TRBJ1-6; possible D gene TRBD1, 6 bases. Germline CDR1 MNHEY, CDR2 SVGAGI. CDR3 length: 15 residues. Deletions cut 5 bases from V and 6 bases from J, with 14 bases between. Here the CDR3 reads CASSKQTGSNSPLHF. In nucleotides, the CDR3 is TGTGCCAGCAGTAAACAGACAGGTTCTAATTCACCCCTCCACTTT.

This clone turned up a few times. The chain combines TRBV6-1 with TRBJ2-7; TRBD2 aligns across 13 bases. The V and J ends lost 3 bases and 5 bases, in that order; junction bases with no gene match: 13. Germline-derived CDR1 and CDR2 are MNHNS and SASEGT. This CDR3 is 18 amino acids long. The CDR3 DNA reads TGTGCCAGCAGTGAGCAGTGGAAACTAGCGGGGGGGCCAGACGAGCAGTACTTC. This sequence encodes CASSEQWKLAGGPDEQYF.

This clone is a singleton in its sample. This chain connects TRBV5-1 to TRBJ1-4; a weak D match, TRBD1 (5 bases). Germline-derived CDR1 and CDR2 are SGHRS and YFSETQ. V lost 1 base, J lost 8 bases, and 9 bases lay in between. The CDR3 has 13 residues. The CDR3 DNA sequence: TGCGCCAGCAGCTTGTATACAGGAGAAAAACTGTTTTTT. It yields the protein CASSLYTGEKLFF.

The gene calls are TRBV6-1 and TRBJ1-2; D is ambiguous. The germline V gene encodes CDR1 MNHNS and CDR2 SASEGT. V was pared by 3 bases and J by 7 bases, with 15 bases between. The CDR3 sequence is 14 residues long. The CDR3 region has the DNA TGTGCCAGCAGTGAGTCCGGGTTTGAAGCTGGCTACACCTTC. Protein sequence: CASSESGFEAGYTF.

The sample holds one count of this clone. V and J are TRBV2 and TRBJ1-5; TRBD1 matches at 7 bases. Germline V lookup: CDR1 SNHLY, CDR2 FYNNEI. With V trimmed by 0 bases and J by 5 bases, 7 bases remained unmatched. The CDR3 is 16 amino acids. The CDR3 region is CASSEALQGFDQPQHF. CDR3 bases: TGTGCCAGCAGTGAAGCGCTACAGGGGTTCGATCAGCCCCAGCATTTT. Based on the CDR3 plus reference TRBV2 and TRBJ1-5, the full variable domain is EPEVTQTPSHQVTQMGQEVILRCVPISNHLYFYWYRQILGQKVEFLVSFYNNEISEKSEIFDDQFSVERPDGSNFTLKIRSTKLEDSAMYFCASSEALQGFDQPQHFGDGTRLSIL.